This T cell receptor (beta chain) was sequenced for a study of blood T cell repertoires in COVID-19. Study in general: There were acute and convalescent COVID-19 samples, and they came from the United States, Italy and Spain.

Repertoires were generated with immunoSEQ multiplex PCR, while TCRdb's copy carries only in-frame clones and drops some. The data show 200,000 to 250,000 clones, roughly 85% seen once. The ends were cut back, 1 base at V and 8 bases at J, with 8 bases in the middle. This CDR3 is built from 11 residues. CDR1 and CDR2 from the germline V gene are DFQATT and SNEGSKA (reference sequence). The chain employs TRBV20-1 and TRBJ1-2, with unresolved D. The origin of this receptor is a woman of 80 years or more with acute or convalescent COVID-19. The sample comprised peripheral blood. The CDR3 DNA reads TGCAGTGCTAGAGGGCCCCCGGGCTACACCTTC. Protein product: CSARGPPGYTF.